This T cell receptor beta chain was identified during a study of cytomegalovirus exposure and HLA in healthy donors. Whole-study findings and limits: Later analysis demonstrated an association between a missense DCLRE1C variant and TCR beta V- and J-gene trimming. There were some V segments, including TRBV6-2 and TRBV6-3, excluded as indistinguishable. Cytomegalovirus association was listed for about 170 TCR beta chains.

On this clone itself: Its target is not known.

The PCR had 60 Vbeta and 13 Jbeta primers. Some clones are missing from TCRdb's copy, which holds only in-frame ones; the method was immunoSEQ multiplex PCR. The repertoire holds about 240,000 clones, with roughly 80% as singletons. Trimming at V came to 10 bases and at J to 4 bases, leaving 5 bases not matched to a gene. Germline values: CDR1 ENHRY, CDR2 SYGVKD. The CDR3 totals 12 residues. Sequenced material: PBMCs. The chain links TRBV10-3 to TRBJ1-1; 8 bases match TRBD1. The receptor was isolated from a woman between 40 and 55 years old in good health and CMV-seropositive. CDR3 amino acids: CASTGGTTEAFF. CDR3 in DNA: TGTGCCAGCACAGGGGGAACCACTGAAGCTTTCTTT.